This T cell receptor (beta chain) was sequenced for a study of shared clonotypes between healthy human individuals. Looking at the study overall: CD4 naive and CD4 memory each took three plates per donor, while CD8 naive took two and CD8 memory one.

Germline CDR1 reads SGHAT; CDR2 reads FQNNGV. With 1 base clipped from V and 2 bases from J, the junction kept 13 bases outside the gene matches. This CDR3 is built from 18 residues. In its sample, this clone was seen once. Generated by immunoSEQ multiplex PCR, the TCRdb table keeps only in-frame clones and is missing some. The table records some 1.4 million clones, roughly 96% of them present only once. This sequence joins TRBV11-2 and TRBJ2-7; 8 nucleotides align to TRBD2. The clonotype comes from a young man in good health. Source material: naive CD4+ T cells sorted from blood. As to subset: CD45RA+ positively selected. The CDR3 is CASSLAGTGGKVAYEQYF. The CDR3 DNA is TGTGCCAGCAGCTTAGCGGGCACGGGAGGGAAGGTAGCCTACGAGCAGTACTTC.